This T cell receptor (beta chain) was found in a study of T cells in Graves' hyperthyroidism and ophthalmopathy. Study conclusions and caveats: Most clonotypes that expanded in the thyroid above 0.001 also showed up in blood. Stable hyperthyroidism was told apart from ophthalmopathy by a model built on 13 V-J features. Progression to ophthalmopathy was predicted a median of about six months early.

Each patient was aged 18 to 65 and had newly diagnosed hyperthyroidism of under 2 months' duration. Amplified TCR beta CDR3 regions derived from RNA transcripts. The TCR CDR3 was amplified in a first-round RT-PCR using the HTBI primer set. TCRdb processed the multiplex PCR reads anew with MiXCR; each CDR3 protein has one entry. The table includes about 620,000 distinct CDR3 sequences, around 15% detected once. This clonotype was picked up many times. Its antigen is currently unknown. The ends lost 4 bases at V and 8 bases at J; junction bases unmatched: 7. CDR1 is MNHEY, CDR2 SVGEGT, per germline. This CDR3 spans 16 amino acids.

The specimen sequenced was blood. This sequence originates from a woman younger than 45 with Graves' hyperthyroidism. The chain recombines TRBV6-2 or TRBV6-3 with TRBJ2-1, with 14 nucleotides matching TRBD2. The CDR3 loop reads CASSSPGLAGVYEQFF. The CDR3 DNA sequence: TGTGCCAGCAGTTCGCCGGGACTAGCGGGAGTGTATGAGCAGTTCTTC.